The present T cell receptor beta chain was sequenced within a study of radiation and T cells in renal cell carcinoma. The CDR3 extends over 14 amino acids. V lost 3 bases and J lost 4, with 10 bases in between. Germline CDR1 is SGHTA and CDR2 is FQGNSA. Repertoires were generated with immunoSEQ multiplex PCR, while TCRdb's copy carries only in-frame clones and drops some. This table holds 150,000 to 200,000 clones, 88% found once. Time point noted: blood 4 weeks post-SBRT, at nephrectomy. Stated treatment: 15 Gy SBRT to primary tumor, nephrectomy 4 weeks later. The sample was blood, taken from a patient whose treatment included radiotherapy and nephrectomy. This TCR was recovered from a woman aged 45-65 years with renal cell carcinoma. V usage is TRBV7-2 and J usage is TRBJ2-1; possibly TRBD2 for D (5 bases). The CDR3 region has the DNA TGTGCCAGCAGCTTGGGAGTTGGATACAATGAGCAGTTCTTC. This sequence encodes CASSLGVGYNEQFF.